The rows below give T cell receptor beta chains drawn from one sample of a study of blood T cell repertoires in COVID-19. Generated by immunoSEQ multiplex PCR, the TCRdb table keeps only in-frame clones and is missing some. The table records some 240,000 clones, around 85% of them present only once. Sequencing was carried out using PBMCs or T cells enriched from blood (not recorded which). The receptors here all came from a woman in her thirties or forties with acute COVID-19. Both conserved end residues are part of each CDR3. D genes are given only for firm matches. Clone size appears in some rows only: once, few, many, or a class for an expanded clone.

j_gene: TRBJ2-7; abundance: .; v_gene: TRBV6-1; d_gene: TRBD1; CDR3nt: TGTGCCAGCAGTGCGCCTGTGCATAGGTCAGGGGGCATCTCCTACGAGCAGTACTTC; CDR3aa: CASSAPVHRSGGISYEQYF
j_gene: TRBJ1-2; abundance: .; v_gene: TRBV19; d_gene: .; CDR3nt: TGTGCCAGTAGTATGGGGGGTGAGAACTATGGCTACACCTTC; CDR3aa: CASSMGGENYGYTF
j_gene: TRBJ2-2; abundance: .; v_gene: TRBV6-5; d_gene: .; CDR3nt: TGTGCCAGCAGTTACACGACACAATTAAGGACCGGGGAGCTGTTTTTT; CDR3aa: CASSYTTQLRTGELFF
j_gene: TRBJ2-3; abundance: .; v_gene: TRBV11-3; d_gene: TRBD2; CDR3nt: TGTGCCAGCAGCACCGGACTAGCGTGGGATACGCAGTATTTT; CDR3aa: CASSTGLAWDTQYF
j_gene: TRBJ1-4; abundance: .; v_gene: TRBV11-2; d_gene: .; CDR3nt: TGTGCCAGCAGCTCCCGGACTCCTGGGGGCGAAAAACTGTTTTTT; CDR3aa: CASSSRTPGGEKLFF
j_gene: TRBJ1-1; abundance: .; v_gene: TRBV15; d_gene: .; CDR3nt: TGTGCCACCAGCAGAGGGGGGGTAGGGGAGCGGATGAACACTGAAGCTTTCTTT; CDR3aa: CATSRGGVGERMNTEAFF
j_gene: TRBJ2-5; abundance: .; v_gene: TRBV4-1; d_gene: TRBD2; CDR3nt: TGCGCCAGCAGCCAAGCAGCGGGAGCCGCAGAGACCCAGTACTTC; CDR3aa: CASSQAAGAAETQYF
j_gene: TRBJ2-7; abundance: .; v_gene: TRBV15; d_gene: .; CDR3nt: TGTGCCACCAGCAGCACAGGGAGGGGAGGTCTCTACGAGCAGTACTTC; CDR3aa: CATSSTGRGGLYEQYF
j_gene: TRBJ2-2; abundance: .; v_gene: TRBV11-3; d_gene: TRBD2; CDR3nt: TGTGCCAGCTCTAGCGGGAGCCTCACCGGGGAGCTGTTTTTT; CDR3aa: CASSSGSLTGELFF
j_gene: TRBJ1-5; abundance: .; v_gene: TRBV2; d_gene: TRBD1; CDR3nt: TGTGCCAGCAGTAATCCGGGACAGCGCAATCAGCCCCAGCATTTT; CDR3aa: CASSNPGQRNQPQHF
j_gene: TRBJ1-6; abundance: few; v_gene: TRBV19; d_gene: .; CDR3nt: TGTGCCAGTAGTACCTCAACAGGTACTAATTCACCCCTCCACTTT; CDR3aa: CASSTSTGTNSPLHF